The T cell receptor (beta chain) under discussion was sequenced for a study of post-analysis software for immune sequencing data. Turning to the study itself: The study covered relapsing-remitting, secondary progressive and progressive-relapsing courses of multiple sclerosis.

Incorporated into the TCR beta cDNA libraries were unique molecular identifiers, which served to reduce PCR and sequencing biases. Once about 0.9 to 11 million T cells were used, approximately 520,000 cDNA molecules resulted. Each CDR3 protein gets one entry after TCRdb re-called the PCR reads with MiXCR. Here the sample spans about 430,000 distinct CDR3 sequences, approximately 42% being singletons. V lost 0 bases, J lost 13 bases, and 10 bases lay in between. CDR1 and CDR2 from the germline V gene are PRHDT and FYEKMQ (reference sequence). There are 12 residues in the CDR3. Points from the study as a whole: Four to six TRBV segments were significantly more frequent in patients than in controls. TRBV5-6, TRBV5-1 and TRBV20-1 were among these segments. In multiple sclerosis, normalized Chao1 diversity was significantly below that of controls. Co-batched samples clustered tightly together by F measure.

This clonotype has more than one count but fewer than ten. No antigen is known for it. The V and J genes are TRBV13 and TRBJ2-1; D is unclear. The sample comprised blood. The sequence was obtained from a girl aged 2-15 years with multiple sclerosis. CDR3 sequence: CASSLGGQQQFF. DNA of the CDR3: TGTGCCAGCAGCTTAGGCGGTCAACAACAGTTCTTC.